Listed below are T cell receptor beta chains from one sample, sequenced in a study of monozygotic twins with inflammatory bowel disease. TCRdb reanalyzed the 5' RACE reads, giving one entry per CDR3 protein sequence and no DNA. The listing contains around 230,000 distinct CDR3 sequences. Specimen: blood. The receptors derive from a human donor with ulcerative colitis or Crohn's disease, or a healthy co-twin of an affected twin (not recorded which). The CDR3 runs from the conserved cysteine through the conserved F or W. Each record gives: CDR3 protein, V gene, J gene.

CASRLALGVTGELFF	TRBV12-2	TRBJ2-2
CASSASGLLYEQYF	TRBV7-8	TRBJ2-7
CSASKDRGAEAFF	TRBV20-1	TRBJ1-1
CSARGDRGRTEAFF	TRBV20-1	TRBJ1-1
CASTVDRLSGANVLTF	TRBV5-4	TRBJ2-6
CASSHLGQGYDGYTF	TRBV3-1	TRBJ1-2
CAISGQSDGYGYTF	TRBV10-3	TRBJ1-2
CSALSRTGVHEQYF	TRBV20-1	TRBJ2-7
CASSPRDTLYEQYF	TRBV5-1	TRBJ2-7
CASSLGQSANYGYTF	TRBV7-9	TRBJ1-2
CASSLYGQGPNNSPLHF	TRBV28	TRBJ1-6
CASSQDEGQPQHF	TRBV4-1	TRBJ1-5
CASSQVGSGYTF	TRBV3-1	TRBJ1-2
CATSRENTGELFF	TRBV15	TRBJ2-2
CASSQTTLGNTEAFF	TRBV18	TRBJ1-1
CASRPKGQGSRNEQFF	TRBV7-9	TRBJ2-1
CASSRSISYEQYF	TRBV2	TRBJ2-7
CASSFNRPNTEAFF	TRBV5-1	TRBJ1-1
CSAADTLQETQYF	TRBV20-1	TRBJ2-5
CSARWGGLNQPQHF	TRBV20-1	TRBJ1-5
CASSGRKTNYGYTF	TRBV3-1	TRBJ1-2
CASSYGSDGNTIYF	TRBV5-1	TRBJ1-3
CASSYLGVSGYTF	TRBV7-9	TRBJ1-2
CASSVGWLNTEAFF	TRBV9	TRBJ1-1
CASSLQAENSPLHF	TRBV5-1	TRBJ1-6
CASSPGTGYIGELFF	TRBV7-6	TRBJ2-2
CASSLGASKFGELFF	TRBV5-1	TRBJ2-2
CASSQGVSGGKNNEQFF	TRBV4-2	TRBJ2-1
CASSPNYNEQFF	TRBV12-3/TRBV12-4	TRBJ2-1
CASSPFQRTGSIPYEQYF	TRBV18	TRBJ2-7
CASSLELVRNSPLHF	TRBV7-2	TRBJ1-6
CATKGGSGANVLTF	TRBV2	TRBJ2-6
CASSQEESQETQYF	TRBV4-2	TRBJ2-5